This record covers a single TCR beta chain. Time point reported: peripheral blood 6 weeks after treatment start. This record comes from a study of PD-L1 blockade in urothelial cancer. TCRdb keeps only in-frame clones here, not all; method: immunoSEQ multiplex PCR. The repertoire holds under 150,000 clones, with 80% to 90% as singletons. With V trimmed by 0 bases and J by 2 bases, 6 bases remained unmatched. Germline lookup yields CDR1 MNHEY and CDR2 SVGAGI. This CDR3 spans 16 amino acids. The rearrangement links TRBV6-5 to TRBJ2-7; 8 bases map to TRBD1. This TCR was recovered from a man aged 55-75 years with urothelial cancer. This specimen consisted of PBMCs, obtained around atezolizumab (anti-PD-L1) treatment. CDR3 sequence: CASSYSAPGQAYEQYF. The CDR3 DNA is TGTGCCAGCAGTTACTCCGCGCCGGGACAGGCCTACGAGCAGTACTTC.